This T cell receptor (beta chain) was sequenced in a study of shared clonotypes between healthy human individuals. About the study: Researchers assigned three CD4 naive, three CD4 memory, two CD8 naive and one CD8 memory plate to each donor. The study, taken as a whole, reports: Relative to clonotypes present in all four donors, those not shared had lower generation probabilities. Only blood samples were collected, and tissue repertoires likely differ.

Comment on this clone: Its antigen is undetermined.

Division of CD4+ cells produced a CD45RA+ naive subset and a CD45RA-negative memory subset. The table came from immunoSEQ multiplex PCR; TCRdb's copy has only in-frame clones and leaves some out. The table has 2 million to 2.5 million clones, 90% to 95% seen once; the top ten hold roughly 0.36%. The V end was cut by 8 bases, the J end by 1 base, with 17 bases between. CDR3 length equals 15 residues. Germline V CDR1 and CDR2: MNHEY, SMNVEV (reference sequence). V gene TRBV27 combines with J gene TRBJ1-2, with TRBD1 as a possible D gene (6 bases). The source of this sequence is a man aged 18 to 30 in good health. Some clones in this sample may be carry-over from other donors' samples. The specimen sequenced was naive CD4+ T cells from PBMCs. Noted subset: CD45RA+ positively selected. CDR3 coding DNA: TGTGCCAGCGGAATGGGGGGCCGGGGTAACTATGGCTACACCTTC. Its protein is CASGMGGRGNYGYTF.